These 27 T cell receptor beta chains were all obtained from the same sample, sequenced in a study of PD-1 blockade in classical Hodgkin lymphoma. Every one of the patients relapsed after autologous stem cell transplantation (brentuximab vedotin exposure was variable). Measured with immunoSEQ multiplex PCR; TCRdb has only the in-frame clones, and not every one. The sample carries 10,000 to 15,000 clones, about 91% recorded once. The sample in question was peripheral blood mononuclear cells (PBMCs), obtained at baseline. These receptors all come from a human donor with classical Hodgkin lymphoma.

The chain uses TRBV28 and TRBJ2-1, with TRBD2 matching over 13 bases. This CDR3 has 17 amino acids. CDR1 and CDR2 (germline): MDHEN, SYDVKM. V shed 3 bases, J shed 5 bases, and the junction held 7 bases outside the gene matches. The CDR3 coding sequence is TGTGCCAGCAGTTTGGAACTAGCGGGGGGGCGGAACAATGAGCAGTTCTTC. Translation: CASSLELAGGRNNEQFF.

The chain uses TRBV6-6 and TRBJ2-7, with D tentatively TRBD2 (5 bases). Per germline, CDR1 MNHNY and CDR2 SVGAGI (reference sequence). V was trimmed by 11 bases and J by 4 bases, leaving 18 bases between them. The CDR3 covers 13 residues. The CDR3 bases are TGTGCCTCCTCCTCTCCTCCGGGGTACGAGCAGTACTTC. Translated: CASSSPPGYEQYF.

CDR3 coding DNA: TGCGCCAGCAGCTTGGAAACCGCGGGGGGATTGAAATTTACAGATACGCAGTATTTT. Residues: CASSLETAGGLKFTDTQYF. This rearrangement joins TRBV5-1 to TRBJ2-3, with 8 bases aligning to TRBD2. Germline lookup yields CDR1 SGHRS and CDR2 YFSETQ. The CDR3 consists of 19 residues. V gave up 0 bases and J gave up 3 bases; unmatched junction bases: 15.

The V call is TRBV5-1, the J call TRBJ2-7, with D unclear. The germline gives CDR1 SGHRS, CDR2 YFSETQ. The CDR3 extends over 14 amino acids. Trimming removed 4 bases at V and 0 bases at J, with 11 bases between. The CDR3 region is CASSLLPSSYEQYF. CDR3 nucleotide sequence: TGCGCCAGCAGCCTATTACCATCCTCCTACGAGCAGTACTTC.

The J gene is TRBJ1-2, the V gene TRBV2, with unresolved D. V dropped 4 bases and J dropped 2 bases, with 5 bases sitting between them. This CDR3 comprises 12 residues. Germline V gene sequence: CDR1 SNHLY, CDR2 FYNNEI. The CDR3, as DNA: TGTGCCAGCAGTGGGCGGAACTATGGCTACACCTTC. It encodes CASSGRNYGYTF.

This chain links TRBV5-1 with TRBJ2-5, with TRBD2 identical over 7 bases. J was trimmed by 5 bases and V by 0 bases; bases with no gene match: 4. The CDR3 contains 14 residues. CDR1 is SGHRS, CDR2 YFSETQ, per germline. This CDR3 is CASSLGTSRETQYF. For the CDR3, the DNA is TGCGCCAGCAGCTTGGGGACTAGTAGGGAGACCCAGTACTTC.

Only a few counts were recorded for this clone. V is TRBV2 and J is TRBJ1-1, with TRBD1 as a possible D gene (6 bases). The ends were cut back, 6 bases at V and 7 bases at J, with 12 bases in the middle. Germline-derived CDR1 and CDR2 are SNHLY and FYNNEI. CDR3 length: 12 residues. Here the CDR3 reads CASSKGGREAFF. In DNA form, the CDR3 reads TGTGCCAGCAGCAAAGGGGGTCGTGAAGCTTTCTTT.

This chain joins TRBV25-1 and TRBJ2-7; 7 nucleotides match TRBD2. Germline CDR1 MGHDK, CDR2 SYGVNS. The CDR3 totals 13 residues. V lost 4 bases to trimming and J lost 2 bases; unmatched junction nucleotides: 2. This CDR3 reads CASSASGAYEQYF. CDR3 sequence (DNA): TGTGCCAGCAGTGCTAGCGGTGCCTACGAGCAGTACTTC.

The chain employs TRBV25-1 and TRBJ2-7, with D unclear. The V gene lost 1 base and the J gene lost 2 bases, with 15 bases spanning the gap. Germline-derived CDR1 and CDR2 are MGHDK and SYGVNS. The CDR3 sequence is 16 residues long. CDR3 sequence: CASSEFMDHPPYEQYF. DNA of the CDR3: TGTGCCAGCAGTGAATTCATGGACCATCCCCCCTACGAGCAGTACTTC.

The V and J genes are TRBV28 and TRBJ1-2; the D gene is possibly TRBD1 (5 bases). In germline, CDR1 is MDHEN, CDR2 SYDVKM. The CDR3 covers 14 residues. Trimming took off 5 bases at V and 1 base at J, with 11 bases between the two ends. The CDR3 nucleotides are TGTGCCAGCAGTGTGGGCCAGGGTAACTATGGCTACACCTTC. It encodes CASSVGQGNYGYTF.

V usage is TRBV7-9 and J usage is TRBJ2-5; 8 bases fit TRBD2. The J segment lost 3 bases and the V segment lost 0 bases, leaving 0 bases of the junction unmatched. The germline CDR1 and CDR2 sequences are SEHNR and FQNEAQ (reference sequence). There are 14 residues in the CDR3. CDR3 in DNA: TGTGCCAGCAGCTTAGCTAGCGGGGAAGAGACCCAGTACTTC. Protein product: CASSLASGEETQYF.

There are a few counts of this clone. V gene TRBV11-2 combines with J gene TRBJ2-7, with 7 bases identical to TRBD1. Per germline, CDR1 SGHAT and CDR2 FQNNGV. CDR3 length equals 17 residues. Germline trimming cut 3 bases from V and 4 bases from J; bases unmatched to any gene: 15. The CDR3, as DNA: TGTGCCAGCAGCTTGGGCTCAACAGGGGCCCTGACTTACGAGCAGTACTTC. It specifies CASSLGSTGALTYEQYF.

This chain connects TRBV19 to TRBJ2-6; D remains unclear. CDR3 length: 14 residues. Trimming cost V 6 bases and J 0 bases, with 6 bases left between them. Germline values: CDR1 LNHDA, CDR2 SQIVND (reference sequence). The CDR3 region has the DNA TGTGCCAGTAGGCACCTCTCTGGGGCCAACGTCCTGACTTTC. It specifies CASRHLSGANVLTF.

The chain links TRBV28 to TRBJ2-3; the D gene is possibly TRBD2 (5 bases). In germline, CDR1 is MDHEN, CDR2 SYDVKM. Between the trimmed V and J ends, which lost 4 bases and 5 bases, there was a span of 19 bases. This CDR3 is built from 16 residues. CDR3 nucleotides: TGTGCCAGCAGTTCCCGGGGTAGGGAGTGGGTAGATACGCAGTATTTT. Its translation: CASSSRGREWVDTQYF.

This rearrangement joins TRBV5-6 to TRBJ1-6; D is undetermined. Germline V CDR1 and CDR2: SGHDT, YYEEEE. The germline V and J ends were trimmed by 4 bases and 8 bases, with 16 bases remaining between them. This CDR3 is 15 amino acids long. The CDR3 nucleotides read TGTGCCAGCAGCCACCGACCCTTAGAGGATTCACCCCTCCACTTT. Translated: CASSHRPLEDSPLHF.

The V gene is TRBV27, the J gene TRBJ1-3, with D possibly matching TRBD1 (5 bases). This CDR3 has 14 residues. CDR1 MNHEY and CDR2 SMNVEV come from the germline V gene (reference sequence). The germline V and J ends were trimmed by 2 bases and 2 bases, with 7 bases remaining between them. DNA of the CDR3: TGTGCCAGCAGTTTAGCGGGGGCTGGAAACACCATATATTTT. It translates to CASSLAGAGNTIYF.

This clone was detected only a few times. This chain uses TRBV28 with TRBJ2-2; 7 nucleotides match TRBD2. Germline V CDR1 and CDR2: MDHEN, SYDVKM. V lost 2 bases and J lost 6; bases outside the gene matches: 3. This CDR3 is 14 amino acids long. CDR3 amino acids: CASSLVSGAGELFF. The CDR3 bases are TGTGCCAGCAGTTTAGTCAGCGGGGCCGGGGAGCTGTTTTTT.

This chain links TRBV9 with TRBJ2-3, with 9 nucleotides matching TRBD1. Trimming removed 0 bases from V and 2 bases from J; junction bases left unmatched: 4. The CDR3 totals 16 residues. Germline V CDR1 and CDR2: SGDLS, YYNGEE. As DNA, the CDR3 is TGTGCCAGCAGCGTAGACCGGGACAGGGTCACAGATACGCAGTATTTT. The encoded protein is CASSVDRDRVTDTQYF.

This sequence joins TRBV9 and TRBJ2-1; TRBD2 agrees at 15 bases. Germline-derived CDR1 and CDR2 are SGDLS and YYNGEE. CDR3 length equals 15 residues. V gave up 4 bases and J gave up 8 bases; unmatched junction bases: 4. The CDR3 is CASSIGTSGGHEQFF. The CDR3 bases are TGTGCCAGCAGCATCGGGACTAGCGGGGGGCATGAGCAGTTCTTC.

J is TRBJ2-3 and V is TRBV5-1; 7 nucleotides match TRBD2. Looked up from germline, CDR1 is SGHRS and CDR2 is YFSETQ. The trim removed 0 bases at V and 3 bases at J, leaving 10 bases unmatched. The CDR3 spans 17 residues. The CDR3 bases are TGCGCCAGCAGCTTGGGGCCCTTAGCGGGTCTGACAGATACGCAGTATTTT. Residues: CASSLGPLAGLTDTQYF.

The chain carries TRBV23-1 and TRBJ2-7; TRBD2 aligns across 8 bases. TRBV23-1 is classed as an ORF, of uncertain function. This CDR3 has 14 residues. The J segment lost 5 bases and the V segment lost 4 bases, leaving 7 bases of the junction unmatched. CDR3 sequence reads: CASSPPGGGHEQYF. Here the CDR3 DNA reads TGCGCCAGCAGTCCCCCGGGGGGGGGCCACGAGCAGTACTTC.

This clone was seen more than once but under ten times. V gene TRBV5-1 combines with J gene TRBJ2-2; 10 bases match TRBD1. V trimming: 2 bases; J trimming: 5 bases; junction bases outside the gene matches: 3. This CDR3 spans 15 amino acids. The germline gives CDR1 SGHRS, CDR2 YFSETQ. The CDR3 nucleotides are TGCGCCAGCAGCTTCGGACAGGGGGGTACCGGGGAGCTGTTTTTT. It yields the protein CASSFGQGGTGELFF.

The chain is built from TRBV11-2 and TRBJ1-1; D gene uncertain. This CDR3 comprises 15 residues. Germline lookup yields CDR1 SGHAT and CDR2 FQNNGV. With 3 bases removed from V and 3 bases from J, the gap between germline ends came to 14 bases. CDR3 nucleotide sequence: TGTGCCAGCAGCTTCCCCGGGTCCCCGGACACTGAAGCTTTCTTT. Protein sequence: CASSFPGSPDTEAFF. Variable domain in full (rest from reference TRBV11-2 and TRBJ1-1): EAGVAQSPRYKIIEKRQSVAFWCNPISGHATLYWYQQILGQGPKLLIQFQNNGVVDDSQLPKDRFSAERLKGVDSTLKIQPAKLEDSAVYLCASSFPGSPDTEAFFGQGTRLTVV.

CDR3 residues: CASSPYPGQGGTEAFF. The CDR3 DNA reads as TGTGCCAGCAGCCCCTATCCTGGACAGGGCGGGACTGAAGCTTTCTTT. The V and J genes are TRBV25-1 and TRBJ1-1; 8 nucleotides match TRBD1. With 6 bases clipped from V and 5 bases from J, the junction kept 14 bases outside the gene matches. Per the germline V gene, CDR1 is MGHDK and CDR2 is SYGVNS. The CDR3 spans 16 residues. Based on the CDR3 plus reference TRBV25-1 and TRBJ1-1, the full variable domain is EADIYQTPRYLVIGTGKKITLECSQTMGHDKMYWYQQDPGMELHLIHYSYGVNSTEKGDLSSESTVSRIRTEHFPLTLESARPSHTSQYLCASSPYPGQGGTEAFFGQGTRLTVV.

This chain uses TRBV10-3 with TRBJ2-3; TRBD1 or TRBD2 may be the D gene (5 bases each). V lost 8 bases to trimming and J lost 0 bases, with 9 bases between them. The CDR3 consists of 13 residues. The V gene's germline CDR1 is ENHRY and CDR2 SYGVKD. CDR3 residues: CAIGGGSTDTQYF. CDR3 nucleotides: TGTGCCATCGGGGGTGGCAGCACAGATACGCAGTATTTT.

This chain uses TRBV5-1 with TRBJ2-7; TRBD1 matches at 9 bases. The germline gives CDR1 SGHRS, CDR2 YFSETQ. The CDR3 is 14 amino acids. V lost 4 bases and J lost 2; bases outside the gene matches: 4. Here the CDR3 DNA reads TGCGCCAGCAGCGCGACAGGGGGGCCCTACGAGCAGTACTTC. As protein: CASSATGGPYEQYF.

The V and J genes are TRBV10-3 and TRBJ1-3; possibly TRBD1 for D (6 bases). The CDR3 extends over 17 amino acids. Germline CDR1 ENHRY, CDR2 SYGVKD. V dropped 0 bases and J dropped 0 bases, with 12 bases sitting between them. The CDR3 DNA reads as TGTGCCATCAGTGAGTCGGGTGGGGGGCTCTCTGGAAACACCATATATTTT. Its protein product is CAISESGGGLSGNTIYF.